These 2 T cell receptor beta chains came from one sample sequenced in a study of beta chain features in type 1 diabetes. Study conclusions and caveats: Researchers report that Type 1 diabetes patients had moderately but significantly shorter TCRB CDR3s across all four CD4+ subsets.

These receptors have no identified antigens. Since all of the isolated RNA was reverse transcribed, expressed TCRB transcripts were what got sequenced. The protocol was immunoSEQ multiplex PCR, while the TCRdb copy is restricted to in-frame clones and leaves out a portion. The table has 95,000 to 150,000 clones, about 15% seen once. The sample taken for sequencing was central memory CD4+ T cells from blood. The receptors shown here come from a man aged 25 to 40 with type 1 diabetes.

V gene TRBV7-2 combines with J gene TRBJ2-2, with a weak D call TRBD2 (6 bases). Trimming pared 5 bases from V and 4 bases from J, leaving 17 bases between. CDR3 size: 16 residues. CDR1 is SGHTA and CDR2 is FQGNSA in the germline V gene. The CDR3 bases are TGTGCCAGCAGCCTCTTTGCGGGGCGCGGCACCGGGGAGCTGTTTTTT. As protein: CASSLFAGRGTGELFF.

This clone appeared a few times. The chain is built from TRBV30 and TRBJ2-5; TRBD1 or TRBD2 may be the D gene (5 bases each). The V end lost 0 bases, the J end lost 5 bases, and 10 bases lay between the germline ends. Germline CDR1 is GTSNPN and CDR2 is SVGIG (reference sequence). This CDR3 region has 13 residues. The CDR3 protein is CAWSVKGEETQYF. CDR3 in DNA: TGTGCCTGGAGTGTAAAAGGGGAGGAGACCCAGTACTTC.